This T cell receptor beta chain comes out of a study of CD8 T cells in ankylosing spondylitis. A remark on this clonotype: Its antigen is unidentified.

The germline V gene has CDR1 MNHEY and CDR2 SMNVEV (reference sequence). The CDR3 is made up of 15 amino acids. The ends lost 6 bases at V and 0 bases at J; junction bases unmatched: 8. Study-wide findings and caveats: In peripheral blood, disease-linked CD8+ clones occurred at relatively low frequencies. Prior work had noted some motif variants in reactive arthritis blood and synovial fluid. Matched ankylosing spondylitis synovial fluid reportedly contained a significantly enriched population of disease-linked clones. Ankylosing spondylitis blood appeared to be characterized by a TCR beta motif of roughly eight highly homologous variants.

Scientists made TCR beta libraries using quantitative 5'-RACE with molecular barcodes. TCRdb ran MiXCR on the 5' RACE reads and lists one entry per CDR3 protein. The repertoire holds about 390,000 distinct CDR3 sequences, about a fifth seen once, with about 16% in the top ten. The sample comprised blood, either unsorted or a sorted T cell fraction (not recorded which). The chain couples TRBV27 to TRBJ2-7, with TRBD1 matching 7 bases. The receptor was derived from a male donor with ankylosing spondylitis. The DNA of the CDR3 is TGTGCCAGCAGCCGTCGGCGACAGGGCTCCTACGAGCAGTACTTC. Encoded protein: CASSRRRQGSYEQYF.